Presented here are 27 T cell receptor beta chains from one specimen sequenced in a study of blood T cell repertoires in COVID-19. Sequencing used immunoSEQ multiplex PCR; TCRdb keeps in-frame clones, though not all of them. Of 250,000 to 300,000 clones detected, over 75% appear once; the ten largest clones hold approximately 10%. Source material: peripheral blood. The receptor source for this set is a woman aged 70-85 years with acute or convalescent COVID-19.

The rearrangement uses TRBV9 and TRBJ1-6; D not certain. Germline assignment: CDR1 SGDLS and CDR2 YYNGEE. The CDR3 loop spans 15 amino acids. Trimming removed 1 base at V and 5 bases at J, with 10 bases between. The CDR3 DNA is TGTGCCAGCAGCGTAAACGACGGGAATAATTCACCCCTCCACTTT. Translation gives CASSVNDGNNSPLHF.

CDR3 in amino acids: CASSERRDANYGYTF. CDR3 nucleotide sequence: TGTGCCAGCAGTGAACGGAGGGACGCTAACTATGGCTACACCTTC. The rearrangement joins TRBV2 to TRBJ1-2; tentative D call: TRBD1 (5 bases). Germline values: CDR1 SNHLY, CDR2 FYNNEI. Trimming left V 2 bases short and J 0 bases short, with 10 bases between. This CDR3 region has 15 residues.

This chain connects TRBV7-9 to TRBJ1-6, with D tentatively TRBD1 (5 bases). Trimming took off 3 bases at V and 8 bases at J, with 14 bases between the two ends. The CDR3 has 15 amino acids. Germline lookup yields CDR1 SEHNR and CDR2 FQNEAQ (reference sequence). CDR3 in DNA: TGTGCCAGCAGCTTCTCGGGCAGGGCTGATTCACCCCTCCACTTT. Protein sequence: CASSFSGRADSPLHF.

This chain joins TRBV7-9 and TRBJ2-1; tentatively, D is TRBD1 (5 bases). Trimming took 4 bases from V and 2 from J, leaving 9 bases between them. CDR3 size: 14 residues. Per germline, CDR1 SEHNR and CDR2 FQNEAQ (reference sequence). CDR3 sequence reads: CASSSRDTYNEQFF. The CDR3 DNA reads as TGTGCCAGCAGCTCCAGGGATACCTACAATGAGCAGTTCTTC.

This rearrangement joins TRBV7-2 to TRBJ1-2, with D hard to call. CDR1 is SGHTA, CDR2 FQGNSA, per germline. The CDR3 runs 13 residues. The ends were cut back, 3 bases at V and 1 base at J, with 6 bases in the middle. DNA for the CDR3: TGTGCCAGCAGCTTGGAGGGTAACTATGGCTACACCTTC. This translates into CASSLEGNYGYTF.

V is TRBV6-2 or TRBV6-3 and J is TRBJ2-7, with TRBD2 as a possible D gene (6 bases). The CDR3 contains 12 residues. Germline loops: CDR1 MNHEY, CDR2 SVGEGT. V gave up 5 bases and J gave up 3 bases, with 8 bases separating them. The CDR3 reads CASSPEGYEQYF. DNA for the CDR3: TGTGCCAGCAGTCCGGAGGGCTACGAGCAGTACTTC.

V and J are TRBV6-5 and TRBJ1-1; no reliable D call. This CDR3 is built from 13 residues. V was pared by 6 bases and J by 3 bases, with 11 bases between. Per germline, CDR1 MNHEY and CDR2 SVGAGI. The CDR3 nucleotides read TGTGCCAGCAGCGTCCGACGGGACACTGAAGCTTTCTTT. Translation: CASSVRRDTEAFF.

The chain is built from TRBV6-5 and TRBJ2-5; 7 bases align to TRBD1. The V gene's germline CDR1 is MNHEY and CDR2 SVGAGI. The length of the CDR3 is 13 residues. Trimming cost V 8 bases and J 0 bases; bases outside gene matches: 3. CDR3 sequence: CASGRGYQETQYF. The CDR3, as DNA: TGTGCCAGCGGCAGGGGGTACCAAGAGACCCAGTACTTC.

The J gene is TRBJ1-1, the V gene TRBV27, with D possibly TRBD1 on 6 matching bases. The CDR3 has 13 amino acids. Germline CDR1 reads MNHEY; CDR2 reads SMNVEV (reference sequence). The V end was cut by 6 bases, the J end by 3 bases, with 11 bases between. For the CDR3, the DNA is TGTGCCAGCAGGCCTTACAGGGACACTGAAGCTTTCTTT. Its translation: CASRPYRDTEAFF.

The chain has TRBV18 and TRBJ2-5, with 7 bases lining up with TRBD2. In germline, CDR1 is KGHSH, CDR2 LQKENI. The CDR3 totals 16 residues. Unmatched junction bases numbered 8, after V lost 2 bases and J lost 2 bases. The CDR3 protein is CASSPVYVAGQETQYF. CDR3 DNA: TGTGCCAGCTCACCAGTCTACGTAGCGGGTCAAGAGACCCAGTACTTC. Filled out from reference TRBV18 and TRBJ2-5, the complete variable domain reads NAGVMQNPRHLVRRRGQEARLRCSPMKGHSHVYWYRQLPEEGLKFMVYLQKENIIDESGMPKERFSAEFPKEGPSILRIQQVVRGDSAAYFCASSPVYVAGQETQYFGPGTRLLVL.

In its sample, this clone was seen a few times. The gene calls are TRBV7-2 and TRBJ1-2; D perhaps matches TRBD1 (5 bases). Germline loops: CDR1 SGHTA, CDR2 FQGNSA. This CDR3 has 12 amino acids. Trimming stripped 6 bases from V and 8 bases from J, with 13 bases between. The CDR3 spells CASSPGPGGYTF. The CDR3 DNA reads as TGTGCCAGCAGTCCGGGTCCAGGGGGCTACACCTTC. Full variable domain (missing parts from reference TRBV7-2 and TRBJ1-2): GAGVSQSPSNKVTEKGKDVELRCDPISGHTALYWYRQSLGQGLEFLIYFQGNSAPDKSGLPSDRFSAERTGGSVSTLTIQRTQQEDSAVYLCASSPGPGGYTFGSGTRLTVV.

This clone was counted once. The V gene is TRBV20-1, the J gene TRBJ1-1; no reliable D call. The CDR3 length is 10 residues. The germline gives CDR1 DFQATT, CDR2 SNEGSKA (reference sequence). V lost 2 bases and J lost 7, with 5 bases in between. CDR3 bases: TGCAGTGCTAGACAGATTGAAGCTTTCTTT. Protein: CSARQIEAFF.

V gene TRBV10-3 combines with J gene TRBJ2-1; tentatively, D is TRBD2 (7 bases). The CDR3 spans 16 residues. CDR1 ENHRY and CDR2 SYGVKD come from the germline V gene. Trimming shortened V by 3 bases and J by 6 bases, and 18 bases separated the two germline ends. The CDR3 is CAISDHARGGGNEQFF. DNA for the CDR3: TGTGCCATCAGTGATCACGCTAGGGGAGGGGGCAATGAGCAGTTCTTC.

The chain employs TRBV5-1 and TRBJ2-4; 9 bases agree with TRBD1. Trimming removed 4 bases from V and 8 bases from J; junction bases left unmatched: 7. This CDR3 is 14 amino acids long. Germline V gene sequence: CDR1 SGHRS, CDR2 YFSETQ. The chain's CDR3 is CASSPGQGSDIQYF. CDR3 nucleotides: TGCGCCAGCAGCCCGGGACAGGGTTCGGACATTCAGTACTTC.

The J gene is TRBJ2-3, the V gene TRBV4-1, with 9 bases identical to TRBD2. In germline, CDR1 is MGHRA, CDR2 YSYEKL. The CDR3 consists of 17 residues. J was trimmed by 2 bases and V by 1 base; bases with no gene match: 7. CDR3: CASSQVRLAGFTDTQYF. The CDR3 DNA follows: TGCGCCAGCAGCCAAGTCAGGCTAGCGGGGTTCACAGATACGCAGTATTTT.

Note on this clone: One junction end disagrees with the germline gene, perhaps due to a read error. This sequence joins TRBV19 and TRBJ2-7, with D unresolved. Germline CDR1 is LNHDA and CDR2 is SQIVND (reference sequence). The CDR3 totals 8 residues. In nucleotides, the CDR3 is TGTGCCAGTACCCTACCCCTCTTC. This codes for CASTLPLF.

The chain carries TRBV19 and TRBJ2-7; maybe TRBD1 (6 bases). V was cut by 6 bases and J by 0 bases, with 12 bases left in between. Germline V lookup: CDR1 LNHDA, CDR2 SQIVND (reference sequence). The CDR3 is made up of 14 amino acids. The CDR3 sequence is CASSYDRSSYEQYF. For the CDR3, the DNA is TGTGCCAGTAGCTATGACAGGTCCTCCTACGAGCAGTACTTC. Full variable domain (missing parts from reference TRBV19 and TRBJ2-7): DGGITQSPKYLFRKEGQNVTLSCEQNLNHDAMYWYRQDPGQGLRLIYYSQIVNDFQKGDIAEGYSVSREKKESFPLTVTSAQKNPTAFYLCASSYDRSSYEQYFGPGTRLTVT.

The chain combines TRBV19 with TRBJ1-1; possibly TRBD1 for D (6 bases). Trimming shortened V by 0 bases and J by 6 bases, and 14 bases separated the two germline ends. Germline CDR1 reads LNHDA; CDR2 reads SQIVND (reference sequence). The CDR3 contains 15 residues. CDR3 amino acids: CASSIDHGGEAEAFF. CDR3 in DNA: TGTGCCAGTAGTATAGATCATGGGGGCGAGGCTGAAGCTTTCTTT.

This clone was detected a few times. V usage is TRBV6-5 and J usage is TRBJ1-3; a weak D match, TRBD1 (6 bases). Germline CDR1 is MNHEY and CDR2 is SVGAGI. The CDR3 extends over 14 amino acids. The ends were cut back, 2 bases at V and 2 bases at J, with 7 bases in the middle. Here the CDR3 DNA reads TGTGCCAGCAGTTACAACAGGGCTGGAAACACCATATATTTT. The encoded protein is CASSYNRAGNTIYF.

This clone showed up just once. This chain joins TRBV7-3 and TRBJ1-1; 7 bases agree with TRBD1. Germline values: CDR1 SGHTA, CDR2 FQGTGA. This CDR3 has 13 amino acids. V shed 5 bases, J shed 8 bases, and the junction held 8 bases outside the gene matches. The CDR3, as DNA: TGTGCCAGCAGCCTAGAAAAGGGACAGGAAGCTTTCTTT. Translated, it gives CASSLEKGQEAFF. Using reference TRBV7-3 and TRBJ1-1 for the parts outside the CDR3, the full variable domain is GAGVSQTPSNKVTEKGKYVELRCDPISGHTALYWYRQSLGQGPEFLIYFQGTGAADDSGLPNDRFFAVRPEGSVSTLKIQRTERGDSAVYLCASSLEKGQEAFFGQGTRLTVV.

This clone was counted between two and nine times. The chain combines TRBV7-9 with TRBJ2-5, with TRBD2 identical over 7 bases. The germline CDR1 and CDR2 sequences are SEHNR and FQNEAQ (reference sequence). The CDR3 is 14 residues long. Trimming removed 5 bases from V and 2 bases from J; junction bases left unmatched: 5. Written as DNA, the CDR3 is TGTGCCAGCAGCCGTCTAGCGGAACAAGAGACCCAGTACTTC. Protein sequence: CASSRLAEQETQYF.

This clone was seen just once. The genes are TRBV5-1 and TRBJ2-2, with 9 bases aligning to TRBD1. Trimming took 0 bases from V and 5 from J; bases not matched to a gene: 2. Germline loops: CDR1 SGHRS, CDR2 YFSETQ. This CDR3 region has 15 residues. The CDR3 sequence is CASSLVQGATGELFF. CDR3 coding DNA: TGCGCCAGCAGCTTGGTACAGGGGGCGACCGGGGAGCTGTTTTTT.

The chain joins TRBV12-3 or TRBV12-4 to TRBJ2-7, with D perhaps matching TRBD1 (6 bases). V lost 4 bases, J lost 6 bases, and 13 bases lay in between. This CDR3 has 13 amino acids. This chain's CDR3 is CASSSHTGREQYF. The CDR3, as DNA: TGTGCCAGCAGTTCGCATACAGGGCGCGAGCAGTACTTC.

V and J are TRBV5-6 and TRBJ2-3; D unclear. V gave up 2 bases and J gave up 2 bases, with 9 bases separating them. From germline, CDR1 is SGHDT and CDR2 YYEEEE. The CDR3 covers 14 residues. DNA of the CDR3: TGTGCCAGCAGCTTTGACACCTCCACAGATACGCAGTATTTT. It codes for CASSFDTSTDTQYF.

The rearrangement joins TRBV5-1 to TRBJ1-2; 7 bases fit TRBD1. Per the germline V gene, CDR1 is SGHRS and CDR2 is YFSETQ. The CDR3 totals 12 residues. The V and J ends lost 0 bases and 7 bases, in that order; junction bases with no gene match: 0. For the CDR3, the DNA is TGCGCCAGCAGCTTGGGACAGGGTGGCTACACCTTC. Translating gives CASSLGQGGYTF.

J is TRBJ1-6 and V is TRBV30; 8 bases agree with TRBD1. Germline-derived CDR1 and CDR2 are GTSNPN and SVGIG (reference sequence). J was trimmed by 0 bases and V by 2 bases; bases with no gene match: 3. CDR3 size: 16 residues. The CDR3 nucleotides read TGTGCCTGGAGTAGGACAGGGAGCTCCTATAATTCACCCCTCCACTTT. This sequence encodes CAWSRTGSSYNSPLHF.

The chain has TRBV7-9 and TRBJ1-2; weak D call: TRBD1 (5 bases). Germline V lookup: CDR1 SEHNR, CDR2 FQNEAQ (reference sequence). This CDR3 has 15 residues. V lost 5 bases to trimming and J lost 3 bases, with 16 bases between them. CDR3 DNA sequence: TGTGCCAGCAGCCCCCAGGGTATCAGAGACTATGGCTACACCTTC. Its translation: CASSPQGIRDYGYTF. The entire variable domain, with the rest obtained from reference TRBV7-9 and TRBJ1-2, is as follows: DTGVSQNPRHKITKRGQNVTFRCDPISEHNRLYWYRQTLGQGPEFLTYFQNEAQLEKSRLLSDRFSAERPKGSFSTLEIQRTEQGDSAMYLCASSPQGIRDYGYTFGSGTRLTVV.